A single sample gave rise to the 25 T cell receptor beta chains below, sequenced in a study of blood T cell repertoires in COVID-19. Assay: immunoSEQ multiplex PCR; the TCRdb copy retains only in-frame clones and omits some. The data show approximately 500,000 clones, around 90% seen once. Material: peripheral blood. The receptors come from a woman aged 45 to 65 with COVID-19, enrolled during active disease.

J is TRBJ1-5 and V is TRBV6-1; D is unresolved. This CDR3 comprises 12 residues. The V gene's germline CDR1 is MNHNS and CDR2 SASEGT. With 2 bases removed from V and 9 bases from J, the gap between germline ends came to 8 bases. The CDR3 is CASSEPRGPQHF. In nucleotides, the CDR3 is TGTGCCAGCAGTGAACCCCGAGGGCCCCAGCATTTT.

As DNA, the CDR3 is TGTGCCAGCAGCCAAATGGGGGGGGACACCGGGGAGCTGTTTTTT. This encodes CASSQMGGDTGELFF. This sequence joins TRBV7-6 and TRBJ2-2; TRBD2 agrees at 7 bases. The ends lost 5 bases at V and 3 bases at J; junction bases unmatched: 6. In germline, CDR1 is SGHVS, CDR2 FNYEAQ. The CDR3 covers 15 residues. Full variable domain (outside the CDR3, taken from reference TRBV7-6 and TRBJ2-2): GAGVSQSPRYKVTKRGQDVALRCDPISGHVSLYWYRQALGQGPEFLTYFNYEAQQDKSGLPNDRFSAERPEGSISTLTIQRTEQRDSAMYRCASSQMGGDTGELFFGEGSRLTVL.

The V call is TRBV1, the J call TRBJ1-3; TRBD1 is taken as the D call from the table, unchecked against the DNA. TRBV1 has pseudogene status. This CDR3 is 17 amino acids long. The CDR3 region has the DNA TGCACCAGCAGCCAAGCACCACCACAATCCTCTGGAAACACCATATATTTT. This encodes CTSSQAPPQSSGNTIYF.

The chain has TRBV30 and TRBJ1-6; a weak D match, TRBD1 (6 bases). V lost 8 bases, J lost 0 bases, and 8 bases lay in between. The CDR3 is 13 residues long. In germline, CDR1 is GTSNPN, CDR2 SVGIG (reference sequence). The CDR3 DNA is TGTGCCGGACAGAGCTCCTATAATTCACCCCTCCACTTT. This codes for CAGQSSYNSPLHF.

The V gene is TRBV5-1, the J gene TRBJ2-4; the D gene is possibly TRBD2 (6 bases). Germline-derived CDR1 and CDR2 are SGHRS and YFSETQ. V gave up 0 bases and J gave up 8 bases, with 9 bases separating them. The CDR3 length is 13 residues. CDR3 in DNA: TGCGCCAGCAGCTTGGAAAGGGAGGACATTCAGTACTTC. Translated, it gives CASSLEREDIQYF.

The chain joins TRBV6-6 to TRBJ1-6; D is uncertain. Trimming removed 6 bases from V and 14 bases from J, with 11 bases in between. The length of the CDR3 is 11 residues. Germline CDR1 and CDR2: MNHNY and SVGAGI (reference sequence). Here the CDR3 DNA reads TGTGCCAGCAGGGAGGTTAGTACCCTCCACTTT. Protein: CASREVSTLHF.

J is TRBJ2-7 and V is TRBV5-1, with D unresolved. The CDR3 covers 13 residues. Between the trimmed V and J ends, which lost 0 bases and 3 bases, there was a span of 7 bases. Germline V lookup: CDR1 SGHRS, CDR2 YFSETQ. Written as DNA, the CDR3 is TGCGCCAGCAGCTTGGGACTGCGCTACGAGCAGTACTTC. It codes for CASSLGLRYEQYF.

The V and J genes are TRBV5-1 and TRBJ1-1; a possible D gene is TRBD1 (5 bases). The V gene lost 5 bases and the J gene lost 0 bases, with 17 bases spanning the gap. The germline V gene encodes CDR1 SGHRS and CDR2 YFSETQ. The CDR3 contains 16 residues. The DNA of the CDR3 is TGCGCCAGCAGTTCCACTACGACAGTCATGAACACTGAAGCTTTCTTT. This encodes CASSSTTTVMNTEAFF.

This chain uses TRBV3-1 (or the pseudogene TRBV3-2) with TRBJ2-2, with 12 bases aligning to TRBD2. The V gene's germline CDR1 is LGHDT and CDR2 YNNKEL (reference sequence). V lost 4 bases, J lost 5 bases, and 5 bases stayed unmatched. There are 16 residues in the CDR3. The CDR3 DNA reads TGTGCCAGCAGCCTCCTCGGACTAGCGGGGACCGGGGAGCTGTTTTTT. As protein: CASSLLGLAGTGELFF.

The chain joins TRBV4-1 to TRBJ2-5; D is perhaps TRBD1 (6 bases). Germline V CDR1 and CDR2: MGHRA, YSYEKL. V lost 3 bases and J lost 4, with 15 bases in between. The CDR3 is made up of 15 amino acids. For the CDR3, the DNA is TGCGCCAGCAGCCAGCTTAAAACAGGGAGAGAGACCCAGTACTTC. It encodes CASSQLKTGRETQYF.

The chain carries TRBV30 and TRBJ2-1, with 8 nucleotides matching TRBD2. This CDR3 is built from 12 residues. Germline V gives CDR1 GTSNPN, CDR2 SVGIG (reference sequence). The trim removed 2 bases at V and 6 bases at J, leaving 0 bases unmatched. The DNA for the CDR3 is TGTGCCTGGAGTCTAGCGGGCAATGAGCAGTTCTTC. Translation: CAWSLAGNEQFF.

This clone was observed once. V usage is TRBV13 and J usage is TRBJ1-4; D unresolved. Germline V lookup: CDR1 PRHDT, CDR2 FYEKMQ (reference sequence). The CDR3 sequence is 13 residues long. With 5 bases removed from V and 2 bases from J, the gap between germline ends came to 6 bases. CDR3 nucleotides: TGTGCCAGCAGCGCGGGTACTAATGAAAAACTGTTTTTT. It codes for CASSAGTNEKLFF.

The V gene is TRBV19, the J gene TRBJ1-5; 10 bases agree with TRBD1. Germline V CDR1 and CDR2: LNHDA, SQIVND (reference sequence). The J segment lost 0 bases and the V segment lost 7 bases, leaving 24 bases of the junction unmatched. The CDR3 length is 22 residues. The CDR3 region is CASISVRSRGTGDPYSNQPQHF. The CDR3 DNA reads TGTGCCAGTATTTCCGTTCGATCCCGTGGGACAGGGGACCCTTATAGCAATCAGCCCCAGCATTTT.

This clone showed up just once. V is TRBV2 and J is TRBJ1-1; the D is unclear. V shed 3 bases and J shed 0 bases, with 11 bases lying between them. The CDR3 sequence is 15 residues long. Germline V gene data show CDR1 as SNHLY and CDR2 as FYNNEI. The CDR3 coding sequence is TGTGCCAGCAGTGATACGGCGACATTGAACACTGAAGCTTTCTTT. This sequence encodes CASSDTATLNTEAFF.

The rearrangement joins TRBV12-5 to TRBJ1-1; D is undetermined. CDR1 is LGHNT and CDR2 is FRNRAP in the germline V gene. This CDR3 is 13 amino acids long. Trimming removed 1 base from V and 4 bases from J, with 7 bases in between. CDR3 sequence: CASGLGPSTEAFF. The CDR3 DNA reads TGTGCTAGTGGTTTGGGCCCCAGCACTGAAGCTTTCTTT.

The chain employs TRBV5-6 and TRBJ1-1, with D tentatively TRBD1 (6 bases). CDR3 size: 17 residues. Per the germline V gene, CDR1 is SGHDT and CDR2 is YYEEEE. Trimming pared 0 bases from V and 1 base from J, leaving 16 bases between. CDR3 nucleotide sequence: TGTGCCAGCAGCTTGGCTGGGCAGGGGATGAGGAACACTGAAGCTTTCTTT. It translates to CASSLAGQGMRNTEAFF.

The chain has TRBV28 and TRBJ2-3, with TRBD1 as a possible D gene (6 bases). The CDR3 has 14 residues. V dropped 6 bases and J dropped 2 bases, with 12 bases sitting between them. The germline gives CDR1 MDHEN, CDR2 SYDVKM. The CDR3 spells CASSPDRITDTQYF. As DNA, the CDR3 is TGTGCCAGCAGCCCGGACAGAATCACAGATACGCAGTATTTT.

The CDR3 protein is CASATGRDAEAFF. CDR3 nucleotide sequence: TGCGCCAGTGCGACAGGTCGTGACGCTGAAGCTTTCTTT. The V gene is TRBV5-1, the J gene TRBJ1-1; weak D call: TRBD1 (6 bases). The CDR3 contains 13 residues. Trimming shortened V by 8 bases and J by 6 bases, and 17 bases separated the two germline ends. In germline, CDR1 is SGHRS, CDR2 YFSETQ.

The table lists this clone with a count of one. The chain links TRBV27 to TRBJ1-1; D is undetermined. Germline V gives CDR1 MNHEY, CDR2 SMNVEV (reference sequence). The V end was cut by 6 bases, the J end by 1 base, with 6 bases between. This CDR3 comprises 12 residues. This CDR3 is CASRGENTEAFF. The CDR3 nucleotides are TGTGCCAGCAGGGGAGAGAACACTGAAGCTTTCTTT.

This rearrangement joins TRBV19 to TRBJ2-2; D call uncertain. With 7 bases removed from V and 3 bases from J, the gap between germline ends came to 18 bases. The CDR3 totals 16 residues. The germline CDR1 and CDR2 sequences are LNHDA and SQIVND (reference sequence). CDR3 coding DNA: TGTGCCAGTATGAGGATGAGGCGGCCAGACACCGGGGAGCTGTTTTTT. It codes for CASMRMRRPDTGELFF.

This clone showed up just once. In nucleotides, the CDR3 is TGTGCCAGCAGTTACTCATCACGGGCCTACGAGCAGTACTTC. This encodes CASSYSSRAYEQYF. The rearrangement joins TRBV2 to TRBJ2-7, with D unclear. The CDR3 extends over 14 amino acids. Germline CDR1 and CDR2: SNHLY and FYNNEI. Trimming stripped 5 bases from V and 2 bases from J, with 13 bases between.

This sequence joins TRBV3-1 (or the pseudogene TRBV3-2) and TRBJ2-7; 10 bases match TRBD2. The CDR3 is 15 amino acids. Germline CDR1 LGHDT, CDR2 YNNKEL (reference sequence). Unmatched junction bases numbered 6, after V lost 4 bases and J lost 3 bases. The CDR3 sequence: CASSLTSGARYEQYF. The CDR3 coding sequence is TGTGCCAGCAGCCTAACTAGCGGGGCCCGCTACGAGCAGTACTTC.

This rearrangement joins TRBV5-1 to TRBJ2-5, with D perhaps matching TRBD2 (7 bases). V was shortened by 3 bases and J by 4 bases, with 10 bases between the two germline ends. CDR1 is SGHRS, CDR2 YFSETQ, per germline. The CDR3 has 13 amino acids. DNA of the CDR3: TGCGCCAGCAGCTCGAGGGGGGGAGAGACCCAGTACTTC. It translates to CASSSRGGETQYF.

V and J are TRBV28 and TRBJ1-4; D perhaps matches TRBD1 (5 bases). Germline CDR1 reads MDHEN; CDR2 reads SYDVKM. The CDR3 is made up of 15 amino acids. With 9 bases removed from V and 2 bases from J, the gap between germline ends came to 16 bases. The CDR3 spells CASGQHRSTNEKLFF. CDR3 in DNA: TGTGCCAGTGGACAACATCGGAGCACTAATGAAAAACTGTTTTTT.

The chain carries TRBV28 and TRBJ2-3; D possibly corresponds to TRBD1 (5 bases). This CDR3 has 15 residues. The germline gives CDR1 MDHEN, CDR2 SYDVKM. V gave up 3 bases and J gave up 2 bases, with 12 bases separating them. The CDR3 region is CASSLGPANTDTQYF. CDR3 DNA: TGTGCCAGCAGTTTGGGGCCCGCGAACACAGATACGCAGTATTTT. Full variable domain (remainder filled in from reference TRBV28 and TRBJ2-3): DVKVTQSSRYLVKRTGEKVFLECVQDMDHENMFWYRQDPGLGLRLIYFSYDVKMKEKGDIPEGYSVSREKKERFSLILESASTNQTSMYLCASSLGPANTDTQYFGPGTRLTVL.